One sample yielded the 26 T cell receptor beta chains listed below, sequenced in a study of vaccination and CD4 T cells after COVID-19. These TCRs are of unknown antigen specificity. Cultured CD4+ T-cell DNA underwent Oncomine TCR Beta short-read sequencing. TCRdb ran MiXCR on the PCR reads and lists one entry per CDR3 protein. The sample holds about 7,000 distinct CDR3 sequences, roughly 35% seen once. This sample's treatment: 10-day PBMC culture with coronavirus spike peptide pools or control peptides (ViraFEST assay). It was before the COVID-19 pandemic (2011-2018) that the unexposed donor's CD4+ T cells were collected. The material sequenced was CD4+ T cells from blood, cultured in vitro. The receptors derive from a human donor in good health.

This chain uses TRBV4-1 with TRBJ2-1; 7 nucleotides agree with TRBD2. This CDR3 is 16 amino acids long. CDR1 is MGHRA and CDR2 is YSYEKL in the germline V gene. V lost 1 base, J lost 9 bases, and 12 bases stayed unmatched. The CDR3 nucleotides read TGCGCCAGCAGCCAAGGGACTAGTTGGGGCTTTGGTGAGCAGTTCTTC. Amino acids: CASSQGTSWGFGEQFF.

The chain links TRBV7-7 to TRBJ2-5; a weak D match, TRBD1 (6 bases). CDR3 size: 13 residues. Germline V gene lookup returns CDR1 SSHAT and CDR2 FNYEAQ (reference sequence). V was trimmed by 2 bases and J by 5 bases, leaving 9 bases between them. The CDR3 region is CASSLNRVETQYF. CDR3 in DNA: TGTGCCAGCAGCTTAAACAGGGTCGAGACCCAGTACTTC.

This clonotype was observed a handful of times. V usage is TRBV7-9 and J usage is TRBJ2-1; 10 positions agree with TRBD2. With 4 bases clipped from V and 7 bases from J, the junction kept 7 bases outside the gene matches. The germline V gene encodes CDR1 SEHNR and CDR2 FQNEAQ (reference sequence). This CDR3 has 15 amino acids. CDR3 DNA: TGTGCCAGCAGCTCTCCGGGACTAGCGTTTAATGAGCAGTTCTTC. Protein sequence: CASSSPGLAFNEQFF.

This sequence joins TRBV28 and TRBJ1-1; tentative D call: TRBD1 (5 bases). CDR1 and CDR2 (germline): MDHEN, SYDVKM. CDR3 size: 12 residues. The V gene lost 8 bases and the J gene lost 8 bases, with 15 bases spanning the gap. CDR3 amino acids: CASGGERGEAFF. For the CDR3, the DNA is TGTGCCAGCGGGGGGGAAAGGGGAGAAGCTTTCTTT. Drawing the rest from reference TRBV28 and TRBJ1-1, the complete variable domain is DVKVTQSSRYLVKRTGEKVFLECVQDMDHENMFWYRQDPGLGLRLIYFSYDVKMKEKGDIPEGYSVSREKKERFSLILESASTNQTSMYLCASGGERGEAFFGQGTRLTVV.

This clonotype has more than one count but fewer than ten. V and J are TRBV19 and TRBJ1-1, with unresolved D. Germline V gene data show CDR1 as LNHDA and CDR2 as SQIVND (reference sequence). Trimming removed 2 bases from V and 11 bases from J, with 15 bases in between. The CDR3 covers 13 residues. Written as DNA, the CDR3 is TGTGCCAGTAGTATATCAAGGGCGAGATGGGCTTTCTTT. It yields the protein CASSISRARWAFF.

The chain employs TRBV10-3 and TRBJ2-7, with D perhaps TRBD1 (5 bases). Germline assignment: CDR1 ENHRY and CDR2 SYGVKD. V gave up 1 base and J gave up 9 bases, with 7 bases separating them. The CDR3 has 11 residues. The CDR3, as DNA: TGTGCCATCAGTGAGTTTACAGGGCAGTACTTC. Its protein product is CAISEFTGQYF.

The chain carries TRBV6-1 and TRBJ2-2; D ambiguous. The V gene's germline CDR1 is MNHNS and CDR2 SASEGT. V was trimmed by 5 bases and J by 1 base, leaving 17 bases between them. This CDR3 spans 17 amino acids. The CDR3 nucleotides read TGTGCCAGCAGTCCAACCTCCGGAACAATGAACACCGGGGAGCTGTTTTTT. Encoded protein: CASSPTSGTMNTGELFF.

The chain uses TRBV11-2 and TRBJ2-5; the D gene is possibly TRBD2 (6 bases). The V gene's germline CDR1 is SGHAT and CDR2 FQNNGV. CDR3 length: 14 residues. V was pared by 1 base and J by 4 bases, with 10 bases between. DNA for the CDR3: TGTGCCAGCAGCTTAGGGACGGGAGCAGAGACCCAGTACTTC. Protein sequence: CASSLGTGAETQYF.

The chain joins TRBV2 to TRBJ1-6; D gene ambiguous. This CDR3 is 11 amino acids long. The V end was cut by 1 base, the J end by 9 bases, with 1 base between. The germline gives CDR1 SNHLY, CDR2 FYNNEI. The CDR3 nucleotides are TGTGCCAGCAGTGAAGTTTCACCCCTCCACTTT. Translated: CASSEVSPLHF. The variable domain in full, with the rest retrieved from reference TRBV2 and TRBJ1-6, is EPEVTQTPSHQVTQMGQEVILRCVPISNHLYFYWYRQILGQKVEFLVSFYNNEISEKSEIFDDQFSVERPDGSNFTLKIRSTKLEDSAMYFCASSEVSPLHFGNGTRLTVT.

The sample holds one count of this clonotype. The V and J genes are TRBV30 and TRBJ1-1; no reliable D call. The length of the CDR3 is 13 residues. CDR1 and CDR2 (germline): GTSNPN, SVGIG (reference sequence). Deletions cut 0 bases from V and 7 bases from J, with 12 bases between. The CDR3 nucleotides are TGTGCCTGGAGTGTAGAAAGGCAGGTTGAAGCTTTCTTT. Translated: CAWSVERQVEAFF.

In its sample, this clonotype was seen once. The chain combines TRBV11-2 with TRBJ2-5, with 7 positions matching TRBD1. The CDR3 is 16 residues long. The junction had 6 bases not matched to a gene; V was cut back by 2 bases and J by 0 bases. The germline CDR1 and CDR2 sequences are SGHAT and FQNNGV. The CDR3 DNA reads as TGTGCCAGCAGCTTACGGGACAGTCTGTACCAAGAGACCCAGTACTTC. Amino acid sequence: CASSLRDSLYQETQYF.

This chain connects TRBV25-1 to TRBJ2-2; D not resolved. CDR1 and CDR2 from the germline V gene are MGHDK and SYGVNS. The V end was cut by 0 bases, the J end by 9 bases, with 14 bases between. This CDR3 region has 15 residues. Here the CDR3 reads CASSEYISGLRELFF. The CDR3 DNA follows: TGTGCCAGCAGTGAATATATTTCGGGCCTCCGGGAGCTGTTTTTT. Looking up the rest from reference TRBV25-1 and TRBJ2-2 gives the full variable domain: EADIYQTPRYLVIGTGKKITLECSQTMGHDKMYWYQQDPGMELHLIHYSYGVNSTEKGDLSSESTVSRIRTEHFPLTLESARPSHTSQYLCASSEYISGLRELFFGEGSRLTVL.

The chain employs TRBV6-4 and TRBJ1-2; D may be TRBD1 (5 bases). Germline V gene lookup returns CDR1 MRHNA and CDR2 SNTAGT. CDR3 size: 15 residues. Trimming left V 3 bases short and J 6 bases short, with 17 bases between. The CDR3, as DNA: TGTGCCAGCAGTGATAACTTCGGGACCTCCCATGGCTACACCTTC. This translates into CASSDNFGTSHGYTF.

This clonotype has more than one count but fewer than ten. The rearrangement links TRBV24-1 to TRBJ2-3; TRBD2 matches at 8 bases. Germline V gives CDR1 KGHDR, CDR2 SFDVKD. The J segment lost 0 bases and the V segment lost 5 bases, leaving 9 bases of the junction unmatched. The CDR3 is 17 residues long. CDR3 sequence reads: CATSVLVAGLSTDTQYF. The DNA for the CDR3 is TGTGCCACCAGTGTCCTGGTAGCGGGGCTAAGCACAGATACGCAGTATTTT.

This chain links TRBV4-3 with TRBJ1-1; no clear D. Germline V CDR1 and CDR2: LGHNA, YSLEER. This CDR3 comprises 14 residues. The germline V and J ends were trimmed by 0 bases and 4 bases, with 9 bases remaining between them. For the CDR3, the DNA is TGCGCCAGCAGCCAAGATAGGGTCTCCACTGAAGCTTTCTTT. It yields the protein CASSQDRVSTEAFF.

The chain couples TRBV6-5 to TRBJ2-5; D call uncertain. The ends were cut back, 4 bases at V and 2 bases at J, with 8 bases in the middle. Germline loops: CDR1 MNHEY, CDR2 SVGAGI. The CDR3 is made up of 13 amino acids. CDR3 DNA sequence: TGTGCCAGCAGTTTTTGTAGTCAAGAGACCCAGTACTTC. Translation: CASSFCSQETQYF.

This clonotype was counted only a few times. This rearrangement joins TRBV6-4 to TRBJ1-1; 7 positions match TRBD1. CDR1 and CDR2 (germline): MRHNA, SNTAGT. J gave up 2 bases and V 6 bases, and 3 bases lay outside the gene matches. The CDR3 length is 13 residues. CDR3 nucleotides: TGTGCCAGCAGAGGACAGGATAACACTGAAGCTTTCTTT. Protein sequence: CASRGQDNTEAFF.

This rearrangement joins TRBV5-5 to TRBJ2-7; TRBD1 aligns across 8 bases. Germline V lookup: CDR1 SGHKS, CDR2 YYEKEE (reference sequence). The length of the CDR3 is 15 residues. With 0 bases clipped from V and 0 bases from J, the junction kept 2 bases outside the gene matches. The CDR3 DNA reads as TGTGCCAGCAGCTTGGAACAGGGGGGCTCCTACGAGCAGTACTTC. Its protein product is CASSLEQGGSYEQYF.

This sequence joins TRBV7-9 and TRBJ1-3; D gene uncertain. This CDR3 contains 15 residues. The germline V gene has CDR1 SEHNR and CDR2 FQNEAQ (reference sequence). V shed 5 bases and J shed 4 bases, with 15 bases lying between them. The CDR3 DNA is TGTGCCAGCAGCAAGCTAAACGTCGGGGGAAACACCATATATTTT. Its translation is CASSKLNVGGNTIYF.

This clonotype has only a few counts. The chain carries TRBV10-2 and TRBJ2-3; D is perhaps TRBD1 (6 bases). The CDR3 is 16 residues long. Trimming took off 5 bases at V and 2 bases at J, with 17 bases between the two ends. The germline gives CDR1 WSHSY, CDR2 SAAADI. Written as DNA, the CDR3 is TGCGCCAGCAGTTGGACAGCCCTCCGCACCACAGATACGCAGTATTTT. Its protein is CASSWTALRTTDTQYF.

This clonotype was observed a handful of times. The genes are TRBV10-2 and TRBJ2-6; 7 bases are shared with TRBD1. CDR3 length: 15 amino acids. Germline V lookup: CDR1 WSHSY, CDR2 SAAADI. With 10 bases clipped from V and 0 bases from J, the junction kept 6 bases outside the gene matches. CDR3 coding DNA: TGCGCCACAACGGGACAGCTCTCTGGGGCCAACGTCCTGACTTTC. Its protein is CATTGQLSGANVLTF.

This clonotype came up a few times. The chain couples TRBV5-1 to TRBJ1-5; possible D gene TRBD1, 5 bases. The CDR3 has 14 residues. Trimming stripped 5 bases from V and 0 bases from J, with 9 bases between. From germline, CDR1 is SGHRS and CDR2 YFSETQ. CDR3 protein: CASSEGNSNQPQHF. The DNA for the CDR3 is TGCGCCAGCAGTGAGGGGAATAGCAATCAGCCCCAGCATTTT. Full variable domain (outside the CDR3, taken from reference TRBV5-1 and TRBJ1-5): KAGVTQTPRYLIKTRGQQVTLSCSPISGHRSVSWYQQTPGQGLQFLFEYFSETQRNKGNFPGRFSGRQFSNSRSEMNVSTLELGDSALYLCASSEGNSNQPQHFGDGTRLSIL.

This clonotype came up a few times. The rearrangement uses TRBV24-1 and TRBJ1-5; D gene uncertain. Per germline, CDR1 KGHDR and CDR2 SFDVKD. V was shortened by 7 bases and J by 0 bases, with 12 bases between the two germline ends. The CDR3 loop spans 15 amino acids. The DNA for the CDR3 is TGTGCCACCAGCGAACAAGGGTTTAGCAATCAGCCCCAGCATTTT. This encodes CATSEQGFSNQPQHF.

The gene calls are TRBV6-2 or TRBV6-3 and TRBJ2-7; D is possibly TRBD2 (5 bases). From germline, CDR1 is MNHEY and CDR2 SVGEGT. This CDR3 contains 14 residues. V shed 2 bases and J shed 9 bases, with 17 bases lying between them. The chain's CDR3 is CASSYGLQYAGQYF. The CDR3 bases are TGTGCCAGCAGTTACGGACTGCAGTACGCGGGGCAGTACTTC.

This clonotype was observed a few times. The chain has TRBV7-9 and TRBJ1-1; TRBD1 agrees at 7 bases. V shed 1 base, J shed 9 bases, and the junction held 14 bases outside the gene matches. Germline CDR1 is SEHNR and CDR2 is FQNEAQ (reference sequence). This CDR3 contains 16 residues. CDR3 DNA sequence: TGTGCCAGCAGCTTAGGGCGGACAGGAGACTTGGGGCAAGCTTTCTTT. This encodes CASSLGRTGDLGQAFF.

This clonotype counts as large. Here the CDR3 reads CAAAALGLYGYTF. The CDR3, as DNA: TGTGCCGCGGCAGCCCTAGGGTTATATGGCTACACCTTC. This chain joins TRBV6-1 and TRBJ1-2; no clear D. This CDR3 region has 13 residues. Trimming pared 11 bases from V and 5 bases from J, leaving 18 bases between. The germline gives CDR1 MNHNS, CDR2 SASEGT.